Reported below is one T cell receptor beta chain. The CDR3 loop spans 15 amino acids. The sample belongs to a study of blood T cell repertoires in COVID-19. Study summary: COVID-19 samples, acute and convalescent, were from the United States, Italy and Spain. Sources were T cells, B-cell-depleted T cells, or PBMCs; the material itself was cDNA or gDNA.

Per the authors' pipeline: Amplified reference gene primers provided the basis for estimating nucleated cell counts. TCRdb's table, derived via immunoSEQ multiplex PCR, lists solely in-frame clones and lacks some. The V and J calls and the clone size are those of that table, but D and trimming were determined from the DNA. This sample has some 160,000 clones, with about 83% found just once. The chain employs TRBV21-1 and TRBJ1-2; the listed D gene, TRBD1, was not tested against the DNA. TRBV21-1 is marked as a pseudogene. The origin of this receptor is a human donor in a cohort sampled during active COVID-19. Sequencing used peripheral blood. The CDR3 bases are TGTGCCAGCAGCGCACAAAGGGACAATAACTATGGCTACACCTTC. Translating it yields CASSAQRDNNYGYTF.